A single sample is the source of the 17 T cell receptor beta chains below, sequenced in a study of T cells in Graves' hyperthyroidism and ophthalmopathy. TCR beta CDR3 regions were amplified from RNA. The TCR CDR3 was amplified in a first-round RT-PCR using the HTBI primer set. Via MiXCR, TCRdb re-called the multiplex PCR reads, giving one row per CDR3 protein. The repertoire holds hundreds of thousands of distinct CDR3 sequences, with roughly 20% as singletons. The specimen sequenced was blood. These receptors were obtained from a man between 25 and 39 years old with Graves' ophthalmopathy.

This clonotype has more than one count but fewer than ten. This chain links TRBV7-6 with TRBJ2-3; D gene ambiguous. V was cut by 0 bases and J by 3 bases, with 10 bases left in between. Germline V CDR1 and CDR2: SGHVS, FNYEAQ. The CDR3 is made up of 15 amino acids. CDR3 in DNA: TGTGCCAGCAGCTTAGCGCAAGACTTGACAGATACGCAGTATTTT. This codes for CASSLAQDLTDTQYF. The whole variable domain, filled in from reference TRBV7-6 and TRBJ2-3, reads GAGVSQSPRYKVTKRGQDVALRCDPISGHVSLYWYRQALGQGPEFLTYFNYEAQQDKSGLPNDRFSAERPEGSISTLTIQRTEQRDSAMYRCASSLAQDLTDTQYFGPGTRLTVL.

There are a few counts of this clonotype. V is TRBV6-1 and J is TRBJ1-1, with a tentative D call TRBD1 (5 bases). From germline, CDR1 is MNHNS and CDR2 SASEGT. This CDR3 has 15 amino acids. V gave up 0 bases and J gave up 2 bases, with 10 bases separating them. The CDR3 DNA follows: TGTGCCAGCAGTGAAGCGCTGGGGGGAAACACTGAAGCTTTCTTT. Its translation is CASSEALGGNTEAFF.

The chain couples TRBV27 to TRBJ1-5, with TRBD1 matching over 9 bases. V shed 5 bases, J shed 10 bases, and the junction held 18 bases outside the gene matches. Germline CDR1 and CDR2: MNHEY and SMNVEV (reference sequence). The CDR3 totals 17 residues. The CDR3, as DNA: TGTGCCAGCAGTCCCAAGACGACAGGGGGTGGGTTTTTTCCCCAGCATTTT. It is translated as CASSPKTTGGGFFPQHF.

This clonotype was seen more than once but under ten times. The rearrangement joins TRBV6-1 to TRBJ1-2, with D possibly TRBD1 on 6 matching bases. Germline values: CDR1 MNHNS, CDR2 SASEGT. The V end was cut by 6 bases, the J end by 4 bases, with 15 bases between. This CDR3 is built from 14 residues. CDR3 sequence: CASSLGHRGYGYTF. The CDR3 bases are TGTGCCAGCAGCCTGGGACATCGGGGCTATGGCTACACCTTC.

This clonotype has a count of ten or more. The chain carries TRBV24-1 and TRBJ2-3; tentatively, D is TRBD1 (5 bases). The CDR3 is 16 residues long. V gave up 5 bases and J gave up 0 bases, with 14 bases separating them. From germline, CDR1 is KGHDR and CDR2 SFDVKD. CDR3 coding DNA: TGTGCCACCAGTGCGTTTGGGGCAGCTAGCACAGATACGCAGTATTTT. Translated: CATSAFGAASTDTQYF.

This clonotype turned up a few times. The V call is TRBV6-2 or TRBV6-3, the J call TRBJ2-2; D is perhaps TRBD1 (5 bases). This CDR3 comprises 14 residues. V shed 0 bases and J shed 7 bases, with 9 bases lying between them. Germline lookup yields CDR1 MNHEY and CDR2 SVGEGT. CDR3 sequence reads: CASSYSRRGGELFF. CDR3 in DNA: TGTGCCAGCAGTTACTCGAGAAGGGGCGGGGAGCTGTTTTTT.

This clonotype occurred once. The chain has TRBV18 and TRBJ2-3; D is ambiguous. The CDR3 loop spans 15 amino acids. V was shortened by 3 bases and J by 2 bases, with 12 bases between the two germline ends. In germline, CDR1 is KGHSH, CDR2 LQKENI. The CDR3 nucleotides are TGTGCCAGCTCACCTCCTCCCTATAACACAGATACGCAGTATTTT. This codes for CASSPPPYNTDTQYF.

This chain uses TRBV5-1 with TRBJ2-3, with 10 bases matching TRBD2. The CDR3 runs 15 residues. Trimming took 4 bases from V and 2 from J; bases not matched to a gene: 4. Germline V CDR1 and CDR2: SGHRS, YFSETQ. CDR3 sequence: CASSSGTSDTDTQYF. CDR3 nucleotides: TGCGCCAGCAGCAGCGGGACTAGCGACACAGATACGCAGTATTTT. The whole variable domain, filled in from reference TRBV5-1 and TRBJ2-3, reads KAGVTQTPRYLIKTRGQQVTLSCSPISGHRSVSWYQQTPGQGLQFLFEYFSETQRNKGNFPGRFSGRQFSNSRSEMNVSTLELGDSALYLCASSSGTSDTDTQYFGPGTRLTVL.

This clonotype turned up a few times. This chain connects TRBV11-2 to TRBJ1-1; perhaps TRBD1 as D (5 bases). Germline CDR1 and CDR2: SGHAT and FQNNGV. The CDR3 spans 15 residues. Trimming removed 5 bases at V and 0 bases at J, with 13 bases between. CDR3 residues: CASSAGRTMNTEAFF. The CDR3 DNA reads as TGTGCCAGCAGCGCGGGACGGACTATGAACACTGAAGCTTTCTTT.

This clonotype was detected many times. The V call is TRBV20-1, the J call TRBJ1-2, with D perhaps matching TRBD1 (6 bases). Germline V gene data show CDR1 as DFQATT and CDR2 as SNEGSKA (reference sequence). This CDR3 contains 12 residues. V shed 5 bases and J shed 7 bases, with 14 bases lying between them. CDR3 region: CSAGRRGAGYTF. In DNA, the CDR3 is TGCAGTGCTGGCCGTAGGGGGGCTGGCTACACCTTC.

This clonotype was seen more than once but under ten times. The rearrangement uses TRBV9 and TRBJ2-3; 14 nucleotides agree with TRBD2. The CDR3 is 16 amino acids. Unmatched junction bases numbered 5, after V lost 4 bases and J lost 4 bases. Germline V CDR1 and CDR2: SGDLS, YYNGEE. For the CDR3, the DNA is TGTGCCAGCAGCCCCCGGGGACTAGCGGGAGCAGATACGCAGTATTTT. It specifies CASSPRGLAGADTQYF.

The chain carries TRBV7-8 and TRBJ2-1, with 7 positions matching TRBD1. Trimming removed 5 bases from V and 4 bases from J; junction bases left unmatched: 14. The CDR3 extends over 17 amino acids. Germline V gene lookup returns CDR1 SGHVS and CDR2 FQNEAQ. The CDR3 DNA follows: TGTGCCAGCAGCCTTCAACTGAAAGGGGGCGGGTACAATGAGCAGTTCTTC. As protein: CASSLQLKGGGYNEQFF.

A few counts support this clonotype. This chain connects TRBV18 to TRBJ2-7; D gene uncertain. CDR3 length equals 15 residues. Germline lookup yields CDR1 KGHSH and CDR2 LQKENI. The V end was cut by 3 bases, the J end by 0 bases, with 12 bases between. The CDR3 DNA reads TGTGCCAGCTCACCCCCCTCAAAGAGCTCCTACGAGCAGTACTTC. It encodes CASSPPSKSSYEQYF. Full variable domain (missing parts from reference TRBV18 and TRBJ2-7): NAGVMQNPRHLVRRRGQEARLRCSPMKGHSHVYWYRQLPEEGLKFMVYLQKENIIDESGMPKERFSAEFPKEGPSILRIQQVVRGDSAAYFCASSPPSKSSYEQYFGPGTRLTVT.

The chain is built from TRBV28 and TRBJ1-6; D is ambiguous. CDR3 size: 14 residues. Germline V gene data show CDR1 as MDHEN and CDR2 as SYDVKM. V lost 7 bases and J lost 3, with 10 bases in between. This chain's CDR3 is CASTVDGYNSPLHF. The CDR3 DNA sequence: TGTGCCAGCACCGTGGACGGCTATAATTCACCCCTCCACTTT. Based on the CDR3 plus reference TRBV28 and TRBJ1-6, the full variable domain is DVKVTQSSRYLVKRTGEKVFLECVQDMDHENMFWYRQDPGLGLRLIYFSYDVKMKEKGDIPEGYSVSREKKERFSLILESASTNQTSMYLCASTVDGYNSPLHFGNGTRLTVT.

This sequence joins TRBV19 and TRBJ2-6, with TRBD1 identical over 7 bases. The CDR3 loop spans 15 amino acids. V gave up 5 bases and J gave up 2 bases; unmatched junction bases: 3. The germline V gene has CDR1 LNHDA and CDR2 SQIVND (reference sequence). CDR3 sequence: CASSQQGTGANVLTF. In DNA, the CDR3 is TGTGCCAGTAGTCAACAGGGGACTGGGGCCAACGTCCTGACTTTC.

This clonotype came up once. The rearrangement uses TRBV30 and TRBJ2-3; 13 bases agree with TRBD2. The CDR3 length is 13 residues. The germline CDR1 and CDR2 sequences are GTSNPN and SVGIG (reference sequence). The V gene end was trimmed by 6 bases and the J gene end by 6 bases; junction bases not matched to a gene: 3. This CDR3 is CACGLAGVDTQYF. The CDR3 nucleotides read TGTGCCTGTGGACTAGCGGGAGTGGATACGCAGTATTTT.

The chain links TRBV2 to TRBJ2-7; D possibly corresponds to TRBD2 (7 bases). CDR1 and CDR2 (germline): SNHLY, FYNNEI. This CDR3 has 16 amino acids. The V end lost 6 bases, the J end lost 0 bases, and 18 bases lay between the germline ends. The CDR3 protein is CASRGGGSAFSYEQYF. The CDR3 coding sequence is TGTGCCAGCAGGGGGGGGGGCAGCGCTTTCTCCTACGAGCAGTACTTC.